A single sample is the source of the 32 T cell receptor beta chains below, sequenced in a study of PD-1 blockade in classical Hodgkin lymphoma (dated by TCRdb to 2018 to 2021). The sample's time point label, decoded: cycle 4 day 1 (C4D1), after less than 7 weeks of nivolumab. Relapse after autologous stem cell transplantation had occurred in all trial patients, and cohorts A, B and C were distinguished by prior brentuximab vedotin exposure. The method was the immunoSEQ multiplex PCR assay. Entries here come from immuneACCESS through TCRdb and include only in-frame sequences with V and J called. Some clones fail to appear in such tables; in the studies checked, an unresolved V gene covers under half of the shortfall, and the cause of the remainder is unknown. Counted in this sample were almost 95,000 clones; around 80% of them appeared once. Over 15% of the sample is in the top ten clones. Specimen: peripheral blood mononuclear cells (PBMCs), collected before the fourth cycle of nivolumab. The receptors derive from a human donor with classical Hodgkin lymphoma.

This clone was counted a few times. CDR3 bases: TGTGCCAGCAGCCAAAACCCAGGTAGCTCCTACGAGCAGTACTTC. Encoded protein: CASSQNPGSSYEQYF. This chain links TRBV4-2 with TRBJ2-7; no definite D call. The V gene's germline CDR1 is LGHNA and CDR2 YNFKEQ. V dropped 2 bases and J dropped 0 bases, with 11 bases sitting between them. The CDR3 length is 15 residues.

The CDR3 loop reads CASSIGGSLRDSPLGEQYF. Here the CDR3 DNA reads TGTGCCAGTAGTATCGGGGGCAGCCTCCGGGACTCGCCTTTGGGCGAGCAGTACTTC. The rearrangement uses TRBV19 and TRBJ2-7, with D tentatively TRBD1 or TRBD2 (6 bases each). Germline values: CDR1 LNHDA, CDR2 SQIVND (reference sequence). This CDR3 region has 19 residues. V lost 3 bases and J 6 bases, leaving 30 bases between the germline ends.

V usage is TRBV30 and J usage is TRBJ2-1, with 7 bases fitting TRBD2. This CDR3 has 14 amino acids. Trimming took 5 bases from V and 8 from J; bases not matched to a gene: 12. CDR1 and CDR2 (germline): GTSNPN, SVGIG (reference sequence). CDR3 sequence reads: CAWAPKAGRYEQFF. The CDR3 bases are TGTGCCTGGGCTCCAAAAGCGGGAAGGTATGAGCAGTTCTTC.

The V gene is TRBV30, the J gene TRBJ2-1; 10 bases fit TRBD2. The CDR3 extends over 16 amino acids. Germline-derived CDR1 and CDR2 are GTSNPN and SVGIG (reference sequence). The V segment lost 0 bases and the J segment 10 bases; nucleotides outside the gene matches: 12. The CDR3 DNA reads TGTGCCTGGAGTGTATGGCGCCTAGCGGGAGTCGGGGAGCAGTTCTTC. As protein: CAWSVWRLAGVGEQFF.

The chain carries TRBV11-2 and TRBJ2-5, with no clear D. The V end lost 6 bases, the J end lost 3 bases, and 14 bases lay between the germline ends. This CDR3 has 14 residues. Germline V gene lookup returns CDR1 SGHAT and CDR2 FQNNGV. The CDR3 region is CASRRGGIEETQYF. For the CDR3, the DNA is TGTGCCAGCAGACGAGGCGGAATCGAAGAGACCCAGTACTTC.

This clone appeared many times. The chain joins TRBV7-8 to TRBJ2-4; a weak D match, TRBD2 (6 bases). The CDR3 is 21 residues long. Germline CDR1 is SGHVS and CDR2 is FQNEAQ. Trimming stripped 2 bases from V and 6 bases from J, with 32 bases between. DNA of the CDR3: TGTGCCAGCAGCTTATGGAAAGGCGCCTCCCCCGGGAGCCCATCCAGAAACATTCAGTACTTC. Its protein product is CASSLWKGASPGSPSRNIQYF.

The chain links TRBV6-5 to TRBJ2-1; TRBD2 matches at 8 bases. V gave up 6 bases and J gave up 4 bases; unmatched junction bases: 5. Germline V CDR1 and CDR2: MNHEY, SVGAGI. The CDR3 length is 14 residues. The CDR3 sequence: CASSRLASYNEQFF. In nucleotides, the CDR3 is TGTGCCAGCAGCCGACTAGCGTCTTACAATGAGCAGTTCTTC.

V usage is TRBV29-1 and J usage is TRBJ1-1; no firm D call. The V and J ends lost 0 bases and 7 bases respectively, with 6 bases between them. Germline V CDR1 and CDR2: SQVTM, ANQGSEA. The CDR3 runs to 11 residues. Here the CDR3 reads CSVEDAGEAFF. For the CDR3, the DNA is TGCAGCGTTGAAGATGCAGGTGAAGCTTTCTTT.

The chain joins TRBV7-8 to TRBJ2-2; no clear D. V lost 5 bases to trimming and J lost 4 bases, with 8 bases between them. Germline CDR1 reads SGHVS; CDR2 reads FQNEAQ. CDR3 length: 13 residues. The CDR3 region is CASSIKRTGELFF. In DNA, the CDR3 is TGTGCCAGCAGCATCAAGCGCACCGGGGAGCTGTTTTTT. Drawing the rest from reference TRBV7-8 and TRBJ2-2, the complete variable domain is GAGVSQSPRYKVAKRGQDVALRCDPISGHVSLFWYQQALGQGPEFLTYFQNEAQLDKSGLPSDRFFAERPEGSVSTLKIQRTQQEDSAVYLCASSIKRTGELFFGEGSRLTVL.

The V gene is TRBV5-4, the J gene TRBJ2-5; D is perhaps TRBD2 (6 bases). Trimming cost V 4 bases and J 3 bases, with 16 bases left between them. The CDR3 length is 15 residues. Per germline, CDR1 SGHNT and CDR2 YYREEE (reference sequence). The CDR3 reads CASSPSGSGEETQYF. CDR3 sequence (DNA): TGTGCCAGCAGCCCGAGTGGGTCGGGGGAAGAGACCCAGTACTTC.

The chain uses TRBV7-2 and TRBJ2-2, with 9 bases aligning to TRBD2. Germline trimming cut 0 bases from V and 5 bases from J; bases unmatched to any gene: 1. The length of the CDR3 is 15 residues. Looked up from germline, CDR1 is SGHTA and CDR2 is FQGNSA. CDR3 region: CASSLASGRTGELFF. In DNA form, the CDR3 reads TGTGCCAGCAGCTTAGCTAGCGGGAGAACCGGGGAGCTGTTTTTT.

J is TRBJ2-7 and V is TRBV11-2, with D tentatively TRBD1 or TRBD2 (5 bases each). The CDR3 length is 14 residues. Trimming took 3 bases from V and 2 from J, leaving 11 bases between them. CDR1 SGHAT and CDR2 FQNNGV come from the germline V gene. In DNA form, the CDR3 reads TGTGCCAGCAGCTTCAGGGACCCCACCTACGAGCAGTACTTC. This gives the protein CASSFRDPTYEQYF.

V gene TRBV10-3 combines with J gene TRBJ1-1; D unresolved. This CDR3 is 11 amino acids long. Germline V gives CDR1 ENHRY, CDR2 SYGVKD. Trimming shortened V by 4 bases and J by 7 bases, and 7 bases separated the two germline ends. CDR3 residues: CAISADGEAFF. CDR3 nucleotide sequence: TGTGCCATCAGTGCGGACGGTGAAGCTTTCTTT.

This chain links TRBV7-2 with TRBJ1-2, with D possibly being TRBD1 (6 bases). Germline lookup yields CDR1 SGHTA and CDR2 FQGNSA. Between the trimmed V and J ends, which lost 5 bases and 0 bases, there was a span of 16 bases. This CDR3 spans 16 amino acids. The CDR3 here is CASSLYGGATNYGYTF. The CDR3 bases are TGTGCCAGCAGCCTATACGGGGGCGCCACTAACTATGGCTACACCTTC.

CDR3 sequence reads: CASRHRANNEKLFF. CDR3 nucleotides: TGTGCCAGCAGACACCGGGCTAATAATGAAAAACTGTTTTTT. The chain recombines TRBV6-6 with TRBJ1-4; D not certain. V was trimmed by 6 bases and J by 4 bases, leaving 12 bases between them. Per germline, CDR1 MNHNY and CDR2 SVGAGI (reference sequence). The CDR3 is made up of 14 amino acids.

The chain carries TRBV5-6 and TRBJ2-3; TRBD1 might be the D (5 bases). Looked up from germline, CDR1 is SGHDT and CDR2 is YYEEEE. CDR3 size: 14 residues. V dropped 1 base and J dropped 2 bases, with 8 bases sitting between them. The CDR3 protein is CASSLSRVTDTQYF. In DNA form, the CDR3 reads TGTGCCAGCAGCTTGTCCAGGGTCACAGATACGCAGTATTTT.

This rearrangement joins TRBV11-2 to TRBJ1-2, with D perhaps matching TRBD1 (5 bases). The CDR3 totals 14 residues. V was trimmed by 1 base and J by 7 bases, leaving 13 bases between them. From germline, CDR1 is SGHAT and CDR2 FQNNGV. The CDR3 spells CASSLAPGFGGYTF. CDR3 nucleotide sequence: TGTGCCAGCAGCTTAGCACCAGGGTTCGGTGGCTACACCTTC.

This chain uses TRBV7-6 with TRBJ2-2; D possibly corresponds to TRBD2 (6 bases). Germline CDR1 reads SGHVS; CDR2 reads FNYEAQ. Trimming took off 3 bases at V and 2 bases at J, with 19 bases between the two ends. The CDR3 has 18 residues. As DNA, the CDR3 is TGTGCCAGCAGCTTTGTCCCCCCGGGCGGGATAAACACCGGGGAGCTGTTTTTT. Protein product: CASSFVPPGGINTGELFF. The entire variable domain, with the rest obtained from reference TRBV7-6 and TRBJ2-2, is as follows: GAGVSQSPRYKVTKRGQDVALRCDPISGHVSLYWYRQALGQGPEFLTYFNYEAQQDKSGLPNDRFSAERPEGSISTLTIQRTEQRDSAMYRCASSFVPPGGINTGELFFGEGSRLTVL.

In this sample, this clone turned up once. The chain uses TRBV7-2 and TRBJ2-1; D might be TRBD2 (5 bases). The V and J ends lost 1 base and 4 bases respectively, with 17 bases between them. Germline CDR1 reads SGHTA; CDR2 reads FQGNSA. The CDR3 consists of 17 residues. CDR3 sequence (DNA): TGTGCCAGCAGCTTAGGCTGGGTGGCTAGCTGGTACAATGAGCAGTTCTTC. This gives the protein CASSLGWVASWYNEQFF.

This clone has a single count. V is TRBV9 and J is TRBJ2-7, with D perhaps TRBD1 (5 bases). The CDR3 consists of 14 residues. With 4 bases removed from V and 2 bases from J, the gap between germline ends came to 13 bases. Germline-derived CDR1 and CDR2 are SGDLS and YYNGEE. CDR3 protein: CASSSRTQTYEQYF. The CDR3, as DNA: TGTGCCAGCAGCTCGCGGACACAGACCTACGAGCAGTACTTC.

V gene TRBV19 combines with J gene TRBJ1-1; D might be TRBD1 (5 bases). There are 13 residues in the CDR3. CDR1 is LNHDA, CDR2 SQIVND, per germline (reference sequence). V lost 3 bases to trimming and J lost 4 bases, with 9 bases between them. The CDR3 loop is CASSMGGGTEAFF. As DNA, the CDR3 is TGTGCCAGTAGTATGGGGGGAGGCACTGAAGCTTTCTTT. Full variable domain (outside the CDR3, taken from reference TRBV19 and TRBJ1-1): DGGITQSPKYLFRKEGQNVTLSCEQNLNHDAMYWYRQDPGQGLRLIYYSQIVNDFQKGDIAEGYSVSREKKESFPLTVTSAQKNPTAFYLCASSMGGGTEAFFGQGTRLTVV.

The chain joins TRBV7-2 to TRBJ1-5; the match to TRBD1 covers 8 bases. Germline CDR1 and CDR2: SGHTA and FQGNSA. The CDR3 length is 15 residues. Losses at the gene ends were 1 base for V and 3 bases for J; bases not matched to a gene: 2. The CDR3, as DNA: TGTGCCAGCAGCTTAGGACAGGGGACCAATCAGCCCCAGCATTTT. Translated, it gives CASSLGQGTNQPQHF.

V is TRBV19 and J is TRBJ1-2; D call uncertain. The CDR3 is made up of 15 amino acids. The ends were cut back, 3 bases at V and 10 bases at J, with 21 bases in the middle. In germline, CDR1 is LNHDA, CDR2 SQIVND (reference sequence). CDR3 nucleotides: TGTGCCAGTAGTATCCCAATAGGCACGAGCCTCGACTACACCTTC. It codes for CASSIPIGTSLDYTF.

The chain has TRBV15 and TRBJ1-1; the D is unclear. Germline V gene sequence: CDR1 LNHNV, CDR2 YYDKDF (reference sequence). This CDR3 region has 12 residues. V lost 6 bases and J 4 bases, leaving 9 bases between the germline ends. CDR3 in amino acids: CATSRKGTEAFF. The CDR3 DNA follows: TGTGCCACCAGTAGGAAGGGCACTGAAGCTTTCTTT.

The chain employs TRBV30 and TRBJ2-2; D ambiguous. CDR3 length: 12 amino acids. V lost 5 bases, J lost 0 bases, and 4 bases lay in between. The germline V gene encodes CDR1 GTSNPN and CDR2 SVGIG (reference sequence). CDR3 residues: CAWGSNTGELFF. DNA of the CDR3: TGTGCCTGGGGGTCGAACACCGGGGAGCTGTTTTTT.

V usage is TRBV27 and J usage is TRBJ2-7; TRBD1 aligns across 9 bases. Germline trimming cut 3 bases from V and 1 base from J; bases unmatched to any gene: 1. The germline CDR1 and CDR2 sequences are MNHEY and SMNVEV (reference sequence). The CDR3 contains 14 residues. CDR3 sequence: CASSLGTGSYEQYF. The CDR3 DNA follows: TGTGCCAGCAGTTTGGGGACAGGGTCCTACGAGCAGTACTTC.

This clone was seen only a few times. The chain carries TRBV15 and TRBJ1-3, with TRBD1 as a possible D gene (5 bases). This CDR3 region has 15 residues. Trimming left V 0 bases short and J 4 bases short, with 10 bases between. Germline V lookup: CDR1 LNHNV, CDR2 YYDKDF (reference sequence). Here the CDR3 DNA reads TGTGCCACCAGCAGAGATAAGGGGTCAGGAAACACCATATATTTT. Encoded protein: CATSRDKGSGNTIYF.

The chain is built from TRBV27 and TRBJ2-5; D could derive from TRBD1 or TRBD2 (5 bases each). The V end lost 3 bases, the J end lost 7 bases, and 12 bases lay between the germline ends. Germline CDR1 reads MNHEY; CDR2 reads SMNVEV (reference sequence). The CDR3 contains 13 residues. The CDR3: CASSLRGSGTQYF. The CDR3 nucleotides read TGTGCCAGCAGTTTGAGGGGTAGTGGGACCCAGTACTTC.

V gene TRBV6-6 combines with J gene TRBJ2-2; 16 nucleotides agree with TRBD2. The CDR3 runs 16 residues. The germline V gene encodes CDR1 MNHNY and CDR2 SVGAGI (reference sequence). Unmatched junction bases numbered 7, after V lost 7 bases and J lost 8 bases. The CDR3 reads CASTPGLAGGGGELFF. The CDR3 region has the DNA TGTGCCAGCACCCCGGGACTAGCGGGAGGGGGAGGGGAGCTGTTTTTT.

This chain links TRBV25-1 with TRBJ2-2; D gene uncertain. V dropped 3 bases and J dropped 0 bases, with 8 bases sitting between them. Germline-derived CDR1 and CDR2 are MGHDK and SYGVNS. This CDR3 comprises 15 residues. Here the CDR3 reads CASSDSLPNTGELFF. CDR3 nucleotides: TGTGCCAGCAGTGATAGTCTACCGAACACCGGGGAGCTGTTTTTT.

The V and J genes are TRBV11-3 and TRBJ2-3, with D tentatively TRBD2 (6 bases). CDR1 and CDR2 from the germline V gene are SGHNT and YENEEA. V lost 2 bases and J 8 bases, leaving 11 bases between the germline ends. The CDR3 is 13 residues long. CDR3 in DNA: TGTGCCAGCAGCTTAAGTTTGGGAGGTACGCAGTATTTT. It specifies CASSLSLGGTQYF.

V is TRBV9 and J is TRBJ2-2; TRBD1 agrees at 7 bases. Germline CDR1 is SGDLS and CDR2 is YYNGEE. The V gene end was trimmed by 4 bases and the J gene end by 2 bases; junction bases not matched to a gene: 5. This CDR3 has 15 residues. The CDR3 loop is CASSPRTGNTGELFF. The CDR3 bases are TGTGCCAGCAGCCCCCGGACAGGAAACACCGGGGAGCTGTTTTTT.